This T cell receptor (beta chain) was sequenced during a study of T-cell reconstitution after alpha-beta-depleted transplantation in children. J lost 6 bases, V lost 6 bases, and 16 bases had no gene match. The CDR3 is 19 residues long. TCRbeta library construction was performed incorporating unique molecular identifiers. TCRdb itself ran the PCR reads through MiXCR, one entry per CDR3 protein. The sample carries around 670,000 distinct CDR3 sequences, around 13% recorded once. This material consisted of PBMCs, taken before TCRalphabeta/CD19-depleted stem cell transplant. The chain carries TRBV12-3 or TRBV12-4 and TRBJ2-1; 14 nucleotides match TRBD2. The receptor was isolated from a girl aged 2 to 10 with congenital amegakaryocytic thrombocytopenia, due to receive a stem cell transplant. Here the CDR3 reads CASSYRDRLAGGPRNEQFF. CDR3 nucleotide sequence: TGTGCCAGCAGCTACAGGGACAGACTAGCGGGAGGGCCGCGCAATGAGCAGTTCTTC.